The sequence of this TCR beta chain was determined in a study of regulatory T cells in long-lasting Graves disease. Study context: Over 5 years on antithyroid drugs plus positive TSH receptor antibodies marked Graves' disease as persistent.

Relying on iRepertoire HTBI primers and Arm-PCR of CDR3 regions, the team built TCR beta libraries. TCRdb fed the multiplex PCR reads into MiXCR, producing one record per CDR3 protein. The sample records fewer than 550,000 distinct CDR3 sequences, roughly 21% being singletons. This CDR3 comprises 13 residues. Germline V gene data show CDR1 as DFQATT and CDR2 as SNEGSKA (reference sequence). Between the trimmed V and J ends, which lost 4 bases and 3 bases, there was a span of 12 bases. This clonotype was seen a handful of times. Noted time point: persistent/refractory GD, antithyroid drugs over 5 years with positive TRAb. Construction of the TCR library relied on RNA isolated from PBMCs.

The chain joins TRBV20-1 to TRBJ1-1, with no clear D. Material: peripheral blood mononuclear cells (PBMCs), obtained when the disease was refractory, from a patient treated with antithyroid drugs. The source is a female donor with Graves disease. The CDR3 coding sequence is TGCAGTGCTATTAGAACCGGGGACACTGAAGCTTTCTTT. This codes for CSAIRTGDTEAFF.